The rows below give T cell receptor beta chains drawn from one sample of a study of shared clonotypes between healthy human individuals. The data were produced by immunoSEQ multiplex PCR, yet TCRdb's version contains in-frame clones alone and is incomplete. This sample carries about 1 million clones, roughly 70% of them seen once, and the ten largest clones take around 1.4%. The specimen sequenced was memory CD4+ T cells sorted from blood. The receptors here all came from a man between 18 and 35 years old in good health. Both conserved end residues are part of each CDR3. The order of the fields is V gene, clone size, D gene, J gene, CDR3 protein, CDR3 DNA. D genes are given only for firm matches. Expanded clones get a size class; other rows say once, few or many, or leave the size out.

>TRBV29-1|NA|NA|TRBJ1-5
CSVAGGADQPQHF
TGCAGCGTTGCTGGCGGGGCCGATCAGCCCCAGCATTTT
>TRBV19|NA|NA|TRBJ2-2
CASSRGQGNRELFF
TGTGCCAGTAGTCGCGGGCAGGGGAATCGGGAGCTGTTTTTT
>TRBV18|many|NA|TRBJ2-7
CASSPPASPKGEQYF
TGTGCCAGCTCACCACCGGCCAGCCCAAAGGGAGAGCAGTACTTC
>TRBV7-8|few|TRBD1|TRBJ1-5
CASSLGQGEGQPQHF
TGTGCCAGCAGCTTGGGACAGGGGGAGGGTCAGCCCCAGCATTTT
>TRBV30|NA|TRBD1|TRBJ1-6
CAWSVPGTGATNNSPLHF
TGTGCCTGGAGTGTACCCGGGACAGGGGCTACAAATAATTCACCCCTCCACTTT
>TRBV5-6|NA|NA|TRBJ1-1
CASSFYDQYTEAFF
TGTGCCAGCAGCTTCTATGATCAGTACACTGAAGCTTTCTTT
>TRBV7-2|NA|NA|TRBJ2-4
CASSELGANIQYF
TGTGCCAGCAGCGAGTTGGGGGCAAACATTCAGTACTTC
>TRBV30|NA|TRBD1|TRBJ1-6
CAGTGTGGPSTNSPLHF
TGTGCCGGAACCGGGACAGGGGGCCCTAGCACGAATTCACCCCTCCACTTT
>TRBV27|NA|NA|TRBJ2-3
CAPTRLGTQYF
TGTGCGCCGACCCGCCTTGGTACGCAGTATTTT
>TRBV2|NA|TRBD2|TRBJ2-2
CASSPTSGNTGELFF
TGTGCCAGCAGCCCGACTAGCGGGAACACCGGGGAGCTGTTTTTT
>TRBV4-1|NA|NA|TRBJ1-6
CASSQEYDSPLHF
TGCGCCAGCAGCCAAGAATACGATTCACCCCTCCACTTT